Each of the 16 T cell receptor beta chains below was sequenced from the same sample in a study of Ad26.COV2.S vaccination and SARS-CoV-2 variants. Treatment specified: around 19 received Ad26.COV2.S at low or high dose, single or two shots; a few received placebo; per-sample allocation not given. Material that was analyzed had been drawn on day 63 after the first vaccine or placebo injection. Assay: immunoSEQ multiplex PCR; the TCRdb copy retains only in-frame clones and omits some. This table has 200,000 to 300,000 clones, roughly 90% appearing once. Specimen: peripheral blood, collected in a trial of Ad26.COV2.S vaccine versus placebo. The source is a person between 18 and 60 years old who received the Ad26.COV2.S COVID-19 vaccine or a placebo.

The gene calls are TRBV5-1 and TRBJ2-3, with 9 nucleotides matching TRBD1. Trimming at V came to 7 bases and at J to 4 bases, leaving 1 base not matched to a gene. The CDR3 runs 12 residues. Germline CDR1 SGHRS, CDR2 YFSETQ. This chain's CDR3 is CASHRGPDTQYF. DNA for the CDR3: TGCGCCAGCCACAGGGGGCCAGATACGCAGTATTTT.

The chain carries TRBV21-1 and TRBJ2-7; TRBD1 is taken as the D call from the table, unchecked against the DNA. TRBV21-1 is flagged as a pseudogene. This CDR3 spans 15 amino acids. The CDR3 region is CASSKDRDQTGEQYF. CDR3 sequence (DNA): TGTGCCAGCAGCAAAGACAGGGATCAGACCGGCGAGCAGTACTTC.

J is TRBJ1-4 and V is TRBV5-1; D may be TRBD1 (6 bases). V dropped 1 base and J dropped 8 bases, with 12 bases sitting between them. Per the germline V gene, CDR1 is SGHRS and CDR2 is YFSETQ. This CDR3 has 14 amino acids. The CDR3 spells CASSLTAGEEKLFF. CDR3 bases: TGCGCCAGCAGCTTGACGGCAGGGGAAGAAAAACTGTTTTTT. Using reference TRBV5-1 and TRBJ1-4 for the parts outside the CDR3, the full variable domain is KAGVTQTPRYLIKTRGQQVTLSCSPISGHRSVSWYQQTPGQGLQFLFEYFSETQRNKGNFPGRFSGRQFSNSRSEMNVSTLELGDSALYLCASSLTAGEEKLFFGSGTQLSVL.

Remarks on this clone: The sample has other DNA sequences that encode this CDR3 too. This rearrangement joins TRBV4-2 to TRBJ1-5; D unresolved. V lost 0 bases and J 0 bases, leaving 9 bases between the germline ends. The germline CDR1 and CDR2 sequences are LGHNA and YNFKEQ. The CDR3 sequence is 16 residues long. The DNA for the CDR3 is TGTGCCAGCAGCCAAGATATGGGGATTAGCAATCAGCCCCAGCATTTT. Protein sequence: CASSQDMGISNQPQHF.

The V call is TRBV7-2, the J call TRBJ2-7; 8 bases map to TRBD2. V was clipped by 5 bases and J by 4 bases; unmatched bases: 4. Germline V CDR1 and CDR2: SGHTA, FQGNSA. The CDR3 has 13 amino acids. CDR3 DNA: TGTGCCAGCAGCGCTCCTAGCGGGTACGAGCAGTACTTC. Amino acid sequence: CASSAPSGYEQYF.

The V and J genes are TRBV5-4 and TRBJ2-5, with TRBD1 identical over 10 bases. The junction had 8 bases not matched to a gene; V was cut back by 4 bases and J by 5 bases. Germline assignment: CDR1 SGHNT and CDR2 YYREEE (reference sequence). CDR3 length: 15 residues. The CDR3: CASSLRQGAGETQYF. CDR3 coding DNA: TGTGCCAGCAGCCTTAGACAGGGGGCGGGGGAGACCCAGTACTTC.

The V gene is TRBV6-5, the J gene TRBJ1-1; TRBD1 is a possible D gene (6 bases). V shed 2 bases and J shed 5 bases, with 12 bases lying between them. The germline V gene has CDR1 MNHEY and CDR2 SVGAGI. The CDR3 is 14 amino acids. Here the CDR3 reads CASSYRRGGTEAFF. In nucleotides, the CDR3 is TGTGCCAGCAGTTACCGCAGGGGAGGGACTGAAGCTTTCTTT.

The chain joins TRBV10-2 to TRBJ2-7; D ambiguous. V shed 4 bases and J shed 3 bases, with 4 bases lying between them. This CDR3 is built from 11 residues. Germline V lookup: CDR1 WSHSY, CDR2 SAAADI. CDR3 region: CASSGYYEQYF. The CDR3 nucleotides are TGCGCCAGCAGTGGGTACTACGAGCAGTACTTC.

The chain employs TRBV6-1 and TRBJ1-2; 8 bases match TRBD1. The germline CDR1 and CDR2 sequences are MNHNS and SASEGT. The CDR3 spans 14 residues. V dropped 2 bases and J dropped 8; count of bases not matched to a gene: 7. The CDR3 DNA follows: TGTGCCAGCAGTGAACTGGGCCAGGGGGCCGGCTACACCTTC. Its translation is CASSELGQGAGYTF.

V and J are TRBV29-1 and TRBJ2-4; either TRBD1 or TRBD2 may fit D (6 bases each). Looked up from germline, CDR1 is SQVTM and CDR2 is ANQGSEA. The V gene lost 6 bases and the J gene lost 1 base, with 19 bases spanning the gap. The CDR3 is 16 amino acids. CDR3 nucleotides: TGCAGCGTGGTAGTAGGAGGGGGAACGGCCAAAAACATTCAGTACTTC. Protein product: CSVVVGGGTAKNIQYF.

The gene calls are TRBV10-3 and TRBJ2-1, with D perhaps given as TRBD1 or TRBD2 (5 bases each). The germline V and J ends were trimmed by 10 bases and 0 bases, with 25 bases remaining between them. CDR1 is ENHRY and CDR2 is SYGVKD in the germline V gene. The CDR3 contains 18 residues. The DNA for the CDR3 is TGTGCCACCTTGGGGCAGACTAAAACCTCAAGCTCCTACAATGAGCAGTTCTTC. The encoded protein is CATLGQTKTSSSYNEQFF.

The J gene is TRBJ2-7, the V gene TRBV6-2 or TRBV6-3; D is undetermined. The CDR3 length is 16 residues. V was trimmed by 2 bases and J by 2 bases, leaving 16 bases between them. Germline-derived CDR1 and CDR2 are MNHEY and SVGEGT. The CDR3 nucleotides are TGTGCCAGCAGTTACCATACGCGGCCCAGCCCCTACGAGCAGTACTTC. This encodes CASSYHTRPSPYEQYF.

The chain links TRBV27 to TRBJ2-5; 8 bases map to TRBD1. Germline-derived CDR1 and CDR2 are MNHEY and SMNVEV (reference sequence). V was clipped by 2 bases and J by 4 bases; unmatched bases: 9. This CDR3 region has 16 residues. The CDR3 DNA follows: TGTGCCAGCAGTTTACTGACAGGGGTGGGGGGAGAGACCCAGTACTTC. Its protein is CASSLLTGVGGETQYF.

This chain joins TRBV7-9 and TRBJ1-2, with D unclear. This CDR3 comprises 15 residues. Trimming pared 0 bases from V and 0 bases from J, leaving 8 bases between. Germline CDR1 and CDR2: SEHNR and FQNEAQ (reference sequence). The CDR3 sequence: CASSLAYPTNYGYTF. The CDR3 nucleotides read TGTGCCAGCAGCTTAGCGTATCCAACTAACTATGGCTACACCTTC. Using reference TRBV7-9 and TRBJ1-2 for the parts outside the CDR3, the full variable domain is DTGVSQNPRHKITKRGQNVTFRCDPISEHNRLYWYRQTLGQGPEFLTYFQNEAQLEKSRLLSDRFSAERPKGSFSTLEIQRTEQGDSAMYLCASSLAYPTNYGYTFGSGTRLTVV.

This clone was seen just once. The genes are TRBV4-1 and TRBJ1-2; D gene uncertain. The V gene lost 0 bases and the J gene lost 0 bases, with 8 bases spanning the gap. The CDR3 length is 15 residues. Germline CDR1 MGHRA, CDR2 YSYEKL. The CDR3 loop reads CASSQEGASNYGYTF. CDR3 coding DNA: TGCGCCAGCAGCCAAGAGGGAGCTTCTAACTATGGCTACACCTTC.

The chain has TRBV25-1 and TRBJ1-4; D not certain. Per germline, CDR1 MGHDK and CDR2 SYGVNS. V was cut by 9 bases and J by 3 bases, with 17 bases left in between. This CDR3 region has 15 residues. DNA of the CDR3: TGTGCCAGTGGAACAACCAAGGAGCCTAATGAAAAACTGTTTTTT. Translated: CASGTTKEPNEKLFF.